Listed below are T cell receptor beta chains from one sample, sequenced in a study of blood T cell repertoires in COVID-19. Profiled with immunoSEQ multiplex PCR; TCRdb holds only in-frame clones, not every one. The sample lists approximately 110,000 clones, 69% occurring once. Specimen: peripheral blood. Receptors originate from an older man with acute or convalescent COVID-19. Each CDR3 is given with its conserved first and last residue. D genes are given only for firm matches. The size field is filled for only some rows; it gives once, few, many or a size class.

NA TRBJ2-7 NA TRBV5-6 TGTGCCAGCAGCTTCCTCGGGTACGAGCAGTACTTC CASSFLGYEQYF
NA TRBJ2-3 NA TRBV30 TGTGCCTTCCAGGGGTTTGGCACAGATACGCAGTATTTT CAFQGFGTDTQYF
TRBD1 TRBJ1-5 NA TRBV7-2 TGTGCCAGCAGCCCGGGACAGGGTCGTCAGCCCCAGCATTTT CASSPGQGRQPQHF
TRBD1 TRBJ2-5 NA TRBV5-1 TGCGCCAGCAGCTTGAGGGACAGGGGGCGCGAGACCCAGTACTTC CASSLRDRGRETQYF
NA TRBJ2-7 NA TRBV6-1 TGTGCCAGCAGTGACCCGGGGAGCTCCTACGAGCAGTACTTC CASSDPGSSYEQYF
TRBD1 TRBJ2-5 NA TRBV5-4 TGTGCCAGCAGCCGGGACAGGGGGTCAGAAGAGACCCAGTACTTC CASSRDRGSEETQYF
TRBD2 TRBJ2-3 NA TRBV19 TGTGCCAGTAGTATAGAAACTCAACTAGCGGGAGGAAGGCGCACGCAGTATTTT CASSIETQLAGGRRTQYF
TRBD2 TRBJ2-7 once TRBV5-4 TGTGCCAGCAGCTTCGAGCGGGAAGTATACGAGCAGTACTTC CASSFEREVYEQYF
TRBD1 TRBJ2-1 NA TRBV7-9 TGTGCCAGCAGCTTAGGGGGGACAGTCGGCCTAGGGAATGAGCAGTTCTTC CASSLGGTVGLGNEQFF
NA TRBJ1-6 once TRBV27 TGTGCCAGCAGAGCGGTCCCCTCAGCATCACCCCTCCACTTT CASRAVPSASPLHF